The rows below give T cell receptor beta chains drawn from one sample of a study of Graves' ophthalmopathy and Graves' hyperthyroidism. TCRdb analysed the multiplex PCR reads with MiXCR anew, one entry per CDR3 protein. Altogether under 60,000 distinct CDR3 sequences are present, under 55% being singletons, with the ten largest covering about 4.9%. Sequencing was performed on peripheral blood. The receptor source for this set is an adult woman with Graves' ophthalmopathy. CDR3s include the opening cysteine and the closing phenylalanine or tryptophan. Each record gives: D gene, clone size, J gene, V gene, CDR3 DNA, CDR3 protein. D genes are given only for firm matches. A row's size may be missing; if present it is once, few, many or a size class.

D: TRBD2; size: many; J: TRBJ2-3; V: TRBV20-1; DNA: TGCAGTGCGGGGGGGGGGCTAGCGGGGCCGGCAGATACGCAGTATTTT; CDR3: CSAGGGLAGPADTQYF
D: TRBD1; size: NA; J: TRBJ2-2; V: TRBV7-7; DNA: TGTGCTAACAGCTTAGATCGGACAGGGGTCGTAACCGGGGAGCTGTTTTTT; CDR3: CANSLDRTGVVTGELFF
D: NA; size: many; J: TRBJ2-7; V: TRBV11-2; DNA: TGTGCCAGCAGCCTCCTTTACGTTGGGGACTACGAGCAGTACTTC; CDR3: CASSLLYVGDYEQYF
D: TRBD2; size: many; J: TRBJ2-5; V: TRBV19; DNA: TGTGCCAGTAGCACGGGGACTAGCGGGAGGGGAGAGACCCAGTACTTC; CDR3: CASSTGTSGRGETQYF
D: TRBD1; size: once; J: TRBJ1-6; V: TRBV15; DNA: TGTGCCACCAGCTGGGACAGGTCACCCCTCCACTTT; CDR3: CATSWDRSPLHF
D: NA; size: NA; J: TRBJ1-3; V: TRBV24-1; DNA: TGTGCCACCAGTGGCCTCAAGGGTAGAAACACCATATATTTT; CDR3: CATSGLKGRNTIYF
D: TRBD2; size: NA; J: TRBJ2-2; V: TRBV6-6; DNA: TGTGCCAGCAGTTACGGCGGGAGGGCCTTCACCGGGGAGCTGTTTTTT; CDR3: CASSYGGRAFTGELFF
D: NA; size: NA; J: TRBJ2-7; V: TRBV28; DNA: TGTGCCAGCAGTTTAGTCAGGCCCTACGAGCAGTACTTC; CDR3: CASSLVRPYEQYF
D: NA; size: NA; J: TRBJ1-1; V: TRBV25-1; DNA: TGTGCCAGCAGAACCTCGGGCCTCCGGGGGGGGAACACTGAAGCTTTCTTT; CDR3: CASRTSGLRGGNTEAFF
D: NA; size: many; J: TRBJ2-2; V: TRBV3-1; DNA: TGTGCCAGCAGCCACGATCCTAGTTCGCACACCGGGGAGCTGTTTTTT; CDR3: CASSHDPSSHTGELFF
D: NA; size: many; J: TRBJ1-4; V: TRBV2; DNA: TGTGCCAGCGGGCGCGGGGGTCGGGAAAAACTGTTTTTT; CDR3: CASGRGGREKLFF
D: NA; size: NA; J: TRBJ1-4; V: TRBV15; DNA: TGTGCCACCAGCAGTGGGCGGCGGGAAAAACTGTTTTTT; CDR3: CATSSGRREKLFF
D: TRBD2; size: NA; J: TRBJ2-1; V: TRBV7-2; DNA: TGTGCCAGCAGCACTAGCGGGAGTGGCAATGAGCAGTTCTTC; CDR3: CASSTSGSGNEQFF
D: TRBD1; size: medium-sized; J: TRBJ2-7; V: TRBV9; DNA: TGTGCCAGCAGCGAGGGGACAGGGAGGGCCTACGAGCAGTACTTC; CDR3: CASSEGTGRAYEQYF
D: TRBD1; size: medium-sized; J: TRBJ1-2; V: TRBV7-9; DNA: TGTGCCAGCAGCTTAGCGCGGGACAGTAGAAGGTATGGCTACACCTTC; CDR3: CASSLARDSRRYGYTF
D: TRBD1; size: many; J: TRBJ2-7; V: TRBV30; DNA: TGTGCCTGGAGCCGGGACAGGCTGGGGGAGCAGTACTTC; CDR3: CAWSRDRLGEQYF
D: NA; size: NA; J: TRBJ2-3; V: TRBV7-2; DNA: TGTGCCAGCAGCCCGATGCCGACGGGCACAGATACGCAGTATTTT; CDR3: CASSPMPTGTDTQYF
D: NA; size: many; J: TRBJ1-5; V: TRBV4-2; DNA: TGTGCCAGCAGCCAAGACCCGGTTAGCAATCAGCCCCAGCATTTT; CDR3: CASSQDPVSNQPQHF
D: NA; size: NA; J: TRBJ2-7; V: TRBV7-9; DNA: TGTGCCAGCAGCTTACCCGTCGGCTACGAGCAGTACTTC; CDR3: CASSLPVGYEQYF
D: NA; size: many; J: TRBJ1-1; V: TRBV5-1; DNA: TGCGCCAGCAGCCCCGGGCCACACAACACTGAAGCTTTCTTT; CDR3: CASSPGPHNTEAFF
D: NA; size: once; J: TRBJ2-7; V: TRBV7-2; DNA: TGTGCCAGCAGCTTAGTCGTCGGGGAATTCTACGAGCAGTACTTC; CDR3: CASSLVVGEFYEQYF
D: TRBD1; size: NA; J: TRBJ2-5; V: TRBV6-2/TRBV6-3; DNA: TGTGCCAGCTTAGGACAGGCCGTGGAGACCCAGTACTTC; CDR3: CASLGQAVETQYF
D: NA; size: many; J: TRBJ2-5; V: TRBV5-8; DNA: TGTGCCAGCAGCTTGGACCTGGAGACCCAGTACTTC; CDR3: CASSLDLETQYF
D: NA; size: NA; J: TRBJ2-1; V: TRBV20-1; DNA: TGCAGTGCTAGAGATGGGAGCGGGTTGACGGATACGCAGTTCTTC; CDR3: CSARDGSGLTDTQFF
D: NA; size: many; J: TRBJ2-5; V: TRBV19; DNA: TGTGCCAGTAGTATATCAGGGGTGGGCCTTGAGACCCAGTACTTC; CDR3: CASSISGVGLETQYF
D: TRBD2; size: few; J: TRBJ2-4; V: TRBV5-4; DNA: TGTGCCAGCAGCCAACGGAGGTCTAGCGGACACTCCCTAGCCAAAAACATTCAGTACTTC; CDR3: CASSQRRSSGHSLAKNIQYF
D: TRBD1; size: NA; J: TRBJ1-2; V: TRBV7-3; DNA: TGTGCCAGCAGCTTAACCCGGGACAGAGATGGCTACACCTTC; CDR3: CASSLTRDRDGYTF
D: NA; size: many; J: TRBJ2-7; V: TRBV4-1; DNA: TGCGCCAGCAGCCAAGGAACTTCCGGTGGGGGCTACGAGCAGTACTTC; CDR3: CASSQGTSGGGYEQYF
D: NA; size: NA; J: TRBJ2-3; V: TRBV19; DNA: TGTGCCAGTAGTGGGAGTAGCACAGATACGCAGTATTTT; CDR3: CASSGSSTDTQYF
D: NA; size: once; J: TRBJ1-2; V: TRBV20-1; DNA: TGCAGTGCTAGACCCGGGGCGGAGGAGGAAACTAACTATGGCTACACCTTC; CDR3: CSARPGAEEETNYGYTF
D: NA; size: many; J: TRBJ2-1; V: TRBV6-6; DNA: TGTGCCAGCAGTTTTAATAATTTAATTTACAATGAGCAGTTCTTC; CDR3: CASSFNNLIYNEQFF
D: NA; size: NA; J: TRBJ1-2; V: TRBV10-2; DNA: TGCGCCAGCAGTGACCGTCCATATGGCTACACCTTC; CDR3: CASSDRPYGYTF
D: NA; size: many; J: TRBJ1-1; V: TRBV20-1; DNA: TGCAGTGCTAGAGCCAAGTGGCAGGGGACAACTGAAGCTTTCTTT; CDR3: CSARAKWQGTTEAFF
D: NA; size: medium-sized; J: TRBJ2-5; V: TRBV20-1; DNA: TGCAGTGCCGCGGACCAAGAGACCCAGTACTTC; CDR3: CSAADQETQYF
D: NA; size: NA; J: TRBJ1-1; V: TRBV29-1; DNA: TGCAGCGTTGTGCCGGGGACTGAAGCTTGCTTT; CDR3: CSVVPGTEACF
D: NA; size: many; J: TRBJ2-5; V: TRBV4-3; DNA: TGCGCCAGCAGCCAAGATGGGGCAGTACAAGAGACCCAGTACTTC; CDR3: CASSQDGAVQETQYF
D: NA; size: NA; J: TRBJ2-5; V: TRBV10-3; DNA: TGTGCCATCAGTGAGTTGGGCACCCAGTACTTC; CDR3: CAISELGTQYF
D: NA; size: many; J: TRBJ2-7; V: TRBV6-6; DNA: TGTGCCAGCAGTCTCCAGGGGAGCGAGCAGTACTTC; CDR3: CASSLQGSEQYF
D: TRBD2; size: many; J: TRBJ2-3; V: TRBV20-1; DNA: TGCAGTGGGGAGGGAACGGGTAGAGATACGCAGTATTTT; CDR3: CSGEGTGRDTQYF
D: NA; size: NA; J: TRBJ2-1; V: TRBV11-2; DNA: TGTGCCAGCAGTAAGGGGACTTACGATGAGCAGTTCTTC; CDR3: CASSKGTYDEQFF